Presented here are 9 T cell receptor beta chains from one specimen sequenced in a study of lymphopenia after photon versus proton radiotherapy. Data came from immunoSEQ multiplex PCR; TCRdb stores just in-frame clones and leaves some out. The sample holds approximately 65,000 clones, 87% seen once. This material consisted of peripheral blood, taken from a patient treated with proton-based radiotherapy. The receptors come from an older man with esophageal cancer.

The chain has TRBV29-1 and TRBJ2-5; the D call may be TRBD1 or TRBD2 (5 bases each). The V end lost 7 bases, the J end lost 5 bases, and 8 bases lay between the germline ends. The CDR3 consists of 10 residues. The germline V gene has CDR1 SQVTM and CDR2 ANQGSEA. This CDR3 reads CSGGTETQYF. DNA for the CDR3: TGCAGCGGGGGGACCGAGACCCAGTACTTC.

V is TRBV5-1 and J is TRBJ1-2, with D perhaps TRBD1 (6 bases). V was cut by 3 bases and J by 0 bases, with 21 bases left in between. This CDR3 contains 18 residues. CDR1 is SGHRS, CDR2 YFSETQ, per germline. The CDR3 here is CASSSIFGGSAANYGYTF. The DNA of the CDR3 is TGCGCCAGCAGCTCCATATTCGGGGGCTCGGCTGCTAACTATGGCTACACCTTC.

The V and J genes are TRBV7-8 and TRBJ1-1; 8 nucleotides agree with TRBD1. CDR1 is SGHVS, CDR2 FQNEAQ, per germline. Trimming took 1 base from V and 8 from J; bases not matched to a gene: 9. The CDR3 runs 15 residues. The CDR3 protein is CASSLVRQGLTEAFF. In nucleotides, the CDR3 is TGTGCCAGCAGCTTAGTACGACAGGGGCTAACGGAAGCTTTCTTT.

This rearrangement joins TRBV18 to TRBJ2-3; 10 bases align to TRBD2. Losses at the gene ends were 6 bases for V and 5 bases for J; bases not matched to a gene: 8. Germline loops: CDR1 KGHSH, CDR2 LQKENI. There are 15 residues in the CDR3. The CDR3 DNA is TGTGCCAGCTCTGCAAGCGGGGGGGCTAGAGATACGCAGTATTTT. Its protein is CASSASGGARDTQYF. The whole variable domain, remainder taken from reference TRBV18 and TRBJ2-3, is NAGVMQNPRHLVRRRGQEARLRCSPMKGHSHVYWYRQLPEEGLKFMVYLQKENIIDESGMPKERFSAEFPKEGPSILRIQQVVRGDSAAYFCASSASGGARDTQYFGPGTRLTVL.

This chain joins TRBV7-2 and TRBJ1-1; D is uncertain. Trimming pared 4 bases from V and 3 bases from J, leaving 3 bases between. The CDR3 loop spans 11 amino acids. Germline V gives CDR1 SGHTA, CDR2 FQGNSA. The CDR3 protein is CASSSYTEAFF. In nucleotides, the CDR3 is TGTGCCAGCAGCTCTTACACTGAAGCTTTCTTT.

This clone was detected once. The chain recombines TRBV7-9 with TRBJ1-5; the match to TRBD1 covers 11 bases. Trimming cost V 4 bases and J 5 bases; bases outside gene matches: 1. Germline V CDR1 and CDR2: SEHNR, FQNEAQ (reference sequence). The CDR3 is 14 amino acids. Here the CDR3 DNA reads TGTGCCAGCAGCTGGGACAGGGGGGATCAGCCCCAGCATTTT. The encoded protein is CASSWDRGDQPQHF. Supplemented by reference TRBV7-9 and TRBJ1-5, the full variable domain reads DTGVSQNPRHKITKRGQNVTFRCDPISEHNRLYWYRQTLGQGPEFLTYFQNEAQLEKSRLLSDRFSAERPKGSFSTLEIQRTEQGDSAMYLCASSWDRGDQPQHFGDGTRLSIL.

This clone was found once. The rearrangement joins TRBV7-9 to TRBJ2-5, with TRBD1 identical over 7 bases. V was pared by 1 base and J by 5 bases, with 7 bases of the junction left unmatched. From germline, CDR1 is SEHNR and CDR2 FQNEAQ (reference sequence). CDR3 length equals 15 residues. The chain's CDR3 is CASSLDLGGFETQYF. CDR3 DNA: TGTGCCAGCAGCTTAGACTTAGGGGGCTTCGAGACCCAGTACTTC.

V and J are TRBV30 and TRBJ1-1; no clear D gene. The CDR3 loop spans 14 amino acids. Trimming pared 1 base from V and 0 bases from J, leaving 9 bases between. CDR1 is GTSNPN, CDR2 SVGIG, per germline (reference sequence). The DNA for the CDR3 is TGTGCCTGGAGTGGCGGGCCGGTGAACACTGAAGCTTTCTTT. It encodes CAWSGGPVNTEAFF.

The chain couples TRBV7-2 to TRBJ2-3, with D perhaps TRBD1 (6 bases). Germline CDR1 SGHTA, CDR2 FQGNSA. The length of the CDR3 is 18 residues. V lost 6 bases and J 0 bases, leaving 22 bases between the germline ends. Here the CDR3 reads CASSPLTSGTSSTDTQYF. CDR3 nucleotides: TGTGCCAGCAGTCCCTTGACGTCCGGGACATCTAGCACAGATACGCAGTATTTT.